The 4 T cell receptor beta chains presented below share a single source sample, sequenced in a study of blood T cells in healthy people across ages. Next came a second PCR, run for about 6 to 11 cycles, which used a sample-barcoded 5' primer along with a J-beta primer mix. TCRdb fed the 5' RACE reads into MiXCR, producing one record per CDR3 protein. The repertoire holds more than 600,000 distinct CDR3 sequences, with roughly 25% as singletons. These sequences were also reported in another study, on T cells of mothers and their children.

The sample was blood. These receptors were obtained from a boy between 10 and 17 years old in good health.

The J gene is TRBJ2-7, the V gene TRBV10-3, with D tentatively TRBD1 or TRBD2 (5 bases each). In germline, CDR1 is ENHRY, CDR2 SYGVKD. The V end was cut by 0 bases, the J end by 7 bases, with 13 bases between. CDR3 length equals 14 residues. CDR3 nucleotide sequence: TGTGCCATCAGTGAGTCCGGCAGGGAGAGAGAGCAGTACTTC. It is translated as CAISESGREREQYF.

This clonotype appeared a few times. The chain has TRBV19 and TRBJ1-2, with 9 nucleotides matching TRBD1. CDR3 length: 17 residues. Germline assignment: CDR1 LNHDA and CDR2 SQIVND (reference sequence). V lost 4 bases, J lost 1 base, and 10 bases stayed unmatched. The CDR3 spells CASSTSSGQGLNYGYTF. DNA of the CDR3: TGTGCCAGTAGTACCTCCTCGGGACAGGGCCTTAACTATGGCTACACCTTC.

The V call is TRBV7-8, the J call TRBJ2-4; D is possibly TRBD2 (6 bases). The CDR3 has 19 amino acids. The germline CDR1 and CDR2 sequences are SGHVS and FQNEAQ. Trimming shortened V by 2 bases and J by 2 bases, and 22 bases separated the two germline ends. CDR3 in amino acids: CASSLSQVGGRSTKNIQYF. CDR3 nucleotide sequence: TGTGCCAGCAGCTTATCCCAGGTCGGAGGGAGGTCGACCAAAAACATTCAGTACTTC. Full variable domain (remainder filled in from reference TRBV7-8 and TRBJ2-4): GAGVSQSPRYKVAKRGQDVALRCDPISGHVSLFWYQQALGQGPEFLTYFQNEAQLDKSGLPSDRFFAERPEGSVSTLKIQRTQQEDSAVYLCASSLSQVGGRSTKNIQYFGAGTRLSVL.

The rearrangement joins TRBV7-9 to TRBJ2-1; possible D gene TRBD2, 5 bases. Per germline, CDR1 SEHNR and CDR2 FQNEAQ (reference sequence). V was clipped by 4 bases and J by 4 bases, with 11 bases between them. The CDR3 consists of 14 residues. In nucleotides, the CDR3 is TGTGCCAGCAGCTCTGGGGAGTTATACAATGAGCAGTTCTTC. Translation gives CASSSGELYNEQFF.